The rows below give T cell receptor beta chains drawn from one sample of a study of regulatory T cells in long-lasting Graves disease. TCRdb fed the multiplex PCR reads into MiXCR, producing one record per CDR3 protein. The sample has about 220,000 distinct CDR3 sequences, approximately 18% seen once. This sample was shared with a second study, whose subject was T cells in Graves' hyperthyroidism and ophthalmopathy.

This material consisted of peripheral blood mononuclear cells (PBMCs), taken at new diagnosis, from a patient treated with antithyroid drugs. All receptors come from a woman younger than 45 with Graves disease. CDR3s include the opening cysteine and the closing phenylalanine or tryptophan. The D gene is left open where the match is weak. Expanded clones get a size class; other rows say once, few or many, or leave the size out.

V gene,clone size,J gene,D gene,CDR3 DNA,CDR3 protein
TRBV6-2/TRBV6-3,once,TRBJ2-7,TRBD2,TGTGCCAGCAGTCGAGCGGGAGTTGTCCACGAGCAGTACTTC,CASSRAGVVHEQYF
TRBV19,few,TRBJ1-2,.,TGTGCCAGTAGTATTGCCCCGCAGTACTATGGCTACACCTTC,CASSIAPQYYGYTF
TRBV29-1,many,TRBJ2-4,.,TGCAGCGTTGTTCGGCCGGGGCATGACATTCAGTACTTC,CSVVRPGHDIQYF
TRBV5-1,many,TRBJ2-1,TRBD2,TGCGCCAGCAGCTTCCCGGGACTAGCGGGAGAATCCTACAATGAGCAGTTCTTC,CASSFPGLAGESYNEQFF
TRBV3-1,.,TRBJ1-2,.,TGTGCCAGCAGCCGAGATTACACACCGACCTATGGCTACACCTTC,CASSRDYTPTYGYTF
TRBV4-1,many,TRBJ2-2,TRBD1,TGCGCCAGCAGCCTCAGGGGGACAGGGGACACCGGGGAGCTGTTTTTT,CASSLRGTGDTGELFF
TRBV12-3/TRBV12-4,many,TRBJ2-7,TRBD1,TGTGCCAGCAGTTTCCGGGACAGAATATCCTACGAGCAGTACTTC,CASSFRDRISYEQYF
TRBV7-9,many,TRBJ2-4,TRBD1,TGTGCCAGCAGCTTTCAGGGGGCATTGGACATTCAGTACTTC,CASSFQGALDIQYF
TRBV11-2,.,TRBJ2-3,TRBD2,TGTGCCAGCAGCGAGGGACTAGCGGGAGGGATCGCAGATACGCAGTATTTT,CASSEGLAGGIADTQYF
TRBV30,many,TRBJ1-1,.,TGTGCCTGGAAGGACGGGTACACTGAAGCTTTCTTT,CAWKDGYTEAFF
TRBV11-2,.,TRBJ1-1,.,TGTGCCAGCAGCTTAAGCGGTGGTGGCACTGAAGCTTTCTTT,CASSLSGGGTEAFF
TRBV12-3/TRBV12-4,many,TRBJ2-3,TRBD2,TGTGCCAGCAGTTCCCTAAGTCGGGGGGGGTCCACAGATACGCAGTATTTT,CASSSLSRGGSTDTQYF
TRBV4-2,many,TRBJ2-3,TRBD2,TGTGCCAGCAGCCAAGATCTGGTAGCGGGAGGGCCAACAGATACGCAGTATTTT,CASSQDLVAGGPTDTQYF
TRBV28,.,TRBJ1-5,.,TGTGCCAGCAGGCTAAGAGGGGGTTCTGATGGTCAGCCCCAGCATTTT,CASRLRGGSDGQPQHF
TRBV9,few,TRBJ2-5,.,TGTGCCAGCAGCTTTAGCCTCCAAGAGACCCAGTACTTC,CASSFSLQETQYF
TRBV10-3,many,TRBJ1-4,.,TGTGCCATCAGTGAGCGGGAGGCCTCTAATGAAAAACTGTTTTTT,CAISEREASNEKLFF
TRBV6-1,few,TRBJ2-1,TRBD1,TGTGCCAGCAGTACGACAGGGGGAGGAGGTGAGCAGTTCTTC,CASSTTGGGGEQFF